This TCR beta chain was sequenced during a study of cytomegalovirus exposure and HLA in healthy donors. The PCR used 60 Vbeta and 13 Jbeta primers. Generated by immunoSEQ multiplex PCR, the TCRdb table keeps only in-frame clones and is missing some. The table includes over 50,000 clones, more than 70% detected once. Study-wide results and caveats: Accurate HLA-A and HLA-B prediction from TCR beta sequences was reported for most subjects. The study flagged 150 to 200 TCR beta chains as cytomegalovirus-associated. With high specificity and sensitivity, the classifier reportedly diagnosed cytomegalovirus status.

As concerns this clone: The target antigen is unknown.

Germline CDR1 and CDR2: MDHEN and SYDVKM. V was pared by 11 bases and J by 3 bases, with 24 bases of the junction left unmatched. The CDR3 contains 19 residues. This clonotype was obtained from a man in his forties or fifties in good health and CMV-seropositive. The chain carries TRBV28 and TRBJ2-7; 11 bases align to TRBD2. Source material: PBMCs. CDR3 sequence (DNA): TGTGCCGGCACTATAGGGACTAGCGGAAACTTGGGACTATACTACGAGCAGTACTTC. This gives the protein CAGTIGTSGNLGLYYEQYF.